The 19 T cell receptor beta chains below all came from one sample that was sequenced in a study of cytomegalovirus exposure and HLA in healthy donors. In the PCR, 60 Vbeta and 13 Jbeta primers were used. Sequenced by immunoSEQ multiplex PCR; TCRdb stores in-frame clones only, minus some. The sample table sets out 95,000 to 150,000 clones. Sequenced sample: PBMCs. The receptors derive from a man aged 18 to 35 in good health and CMV-seronegative.

J is TRBJ1-5 and V is TRBV15; D remains unclear. Germline V lookup: CDR1 LNHNV, CDR2 YYDKDF (reference sequence). The CDR3 consists of 15 residues. Deletions cut 1 base from V and 4 bases from J, with 11 bases between. CDR3 loop: CATSRGGGLNQPQHF. DNA for the CDR3: TGTGCCACCAGCAGAGGGGGAGGGTTGAATCAGCCCCAGCATTTT.

This rearrangement joins TRBV9 to TRBJ1-1; maybe TRBD1 (6 bases). Germline CDR1 is SGDLS and CDR2 is YYNGEE. The CDR3 is made up of 13 amino acids. The V gene lost 5 bases and the J gene lost 1 base, with 9 bases spanning the gap. CDR3 sequence: CASSPTGNTEAFF. In DNA form, the CDR3 reads TGTGCCAGCAGTCCGACAGGGAACACTGAAGCTTTCTTT. Filled out from reference TRBV9 and TRBJ1-1, the complete variable domain reads DSGVTQTPKHLITATGQRVTLRCSPRSGDLSVYWYQQSLDQGLQFLIQYYNGEERAKGNILERFSAQQFPDLHSELNLSSLELGDSALYFCASSPTGNTEAFFGQGTRLTVV.

To note about this clone: The germline gene is not matched at one end of the junction; a read error may be the cause. This chain links TRBV7-8 with TRBJ2-6, with TRBD1 matching over 7 bases. CDR1 is SGHVS and CDR2 is FQNEAQ in the germline V gene. CDR3 size: 17 residues. The CDR3 nucleotides are TGTGCCAGCAGCTTATCAGGGGGATACTCTAGGGCCAACGTCCTGACTTTC. Its protein is CASSLSGGYSRANVLTF. Looking up the rest from reference TRBV7-8 and TRBJ2-6 gives the full variable domain: GAGVSQSPRYKVAKRGQDVALRCDPISGHVSLFWYQQALGQGPEFLTYFQNEAQLDKSGLPSDRFFAERPEGSVSTLKIQRTQQEDSAVYLCASSLSGGYSRANVLTFGAGSRLTVL.

The chain links TRBV30 to TRBJ1-1; TRBD1 matches 7 bases. V shed 1 base and J 4 bases; nucleotides not matched to a gene: 6. The CDR3 runs 14 residues. Germline V gives CDR1 GTSNPN, CDR2 SVGIG (reference sequence). The CDR3 DNA sequence: TGTGCCTGGAGTGCCATGACAGGGTTCACTGAAGCTTTCTTT. As protein: CAWSAMTGFTEAFF. The variable domain in full, completed from reference TRBV30 and TRBJ1-1, reads SQTIHQWPATLVQPVGSPLSLECTVEGTSNPNLYWYRQAAGRGLQLLFYSVGIGQISSEVPQNLSASRPQDRQFILSSKKLLLSDSGFYLCAWSAMTGFTEAFFGQGTRLTVV.

This chain connects TRBV27 to TRBJ1-1, with unresolved D. CDR3 size: 12 residues. Germline CDR1 MNHEY, CDR2 SMNVEV (reference sequence). V was cut by 8 bases and J by 4 bases, with 11 bases left in between. This CDR3 reads CASRVGSTEAFF. The CDR3 coding sequence is TGTGCCAGCCGCGTGGGGAGCACTGAAGCTTTCTTT.

V and J are TRBV5-4 and TRBJ2-5, with TRBD1 as a possible D gene (5 bases). The DNA matches TRBJ2-7 better at its end, which makes the J call doubtful. The CDR3 contains 12 residues. In germline, CDR1 is SGHNT, CDR2 YYREEE (reference sequence). CDR3 protein: CASSSRAAEQYF. The CDR3 region has the DNA TGTGCCAGCAGTTCCAGGGCCGCCGAGCAGTACTTC.

J is TRBJ2-1 and V is TRBV28; D gene ambiguous. The CDR3 extends over 15 amino acids. Per germline, CDR1 MDHEN and CDR2 SYDVKM. The ends were cut back, 2 bases at V and 2 bases at J, with 10 bases in the middle. The CDR3 spells CASSLAIPPYNEQFF. The CDR3 nucleotides read TGTGCCAGCAGTTTAGCTATCCCCCCCTACAATGAGCAGTTCTTC.

The CDR3: CASSPAGAYYGYTF. Here the CDR3 DNA reads TGTGCCAGCAGCCCTGCGGGGGCGTATTATGGCTACACCTTC. The rearrangement uses TRBV5-4 and TRBJ1-2, with TRBD1 as a possible D gene (6 bases). Trimming pared 4 bases from V and 5 bases from J, leaving 15 bases between. This CDR3 comprises 14 residues. Germline loops: CDR1 SGHNT, CDR2 YYREEE (reference sequence).

This chain uses TRBV29-1 with TRBJ2-2, with 8 bases matching TRBD1. CDR3 size: 13 residues. Germline CDR1 is SQVTM and CDR2 is ANQGSEA. With 4 bases clipped from V and 5 bases from J, the junction kept 3 bases outside the gene matches. The chain's CDR3 is CSVGQGRTGELFF. The CDR3 DNA sequence: TGCAGCGTTGGACAGGGGCGGACCGGGGAGCTGTTTTTT.

The J gene is TRBJ1-1, the V gene TRBV5-4; TRBD1 is a possible D gene (5 bases). The CDR3 is 14 amino acids. Trimming pared 4 bases from V and 8 bases from J, leaving 18 bases between. CDR1 and CDR2 (germline): SGHNT, YYREEE (reference sequence). DNA for the CDR3: TGTGCCAGCAGCCCCGCCGGGGGGAGGGCGGAAGCTTTCTTT. Translation: CASSPAGGRAEAFF.

The V and J genes are TRBV6-1 and TRBJ1-2, with TRBD1 as a possible D gene (5 bases). CDR1 is MNHNS, CDR2 SASEGT, per germline. Trimming stripped 10 bases from V and 7 bases from J, with 22 bases between. The CDR3 is 14 amino acids. In DNA, the CDR3 is TGTGCCACCAACGATGATGGCAGGGCGGTTGGCTACACCTTC. Its translation is CATNDDGRAVGYTF.

The chain is built from TRBV28 and TRBJ2-5; 9 positions agree with TRBD1. This CDR3 has 16 amino acids. Germline CDR1 reads MDHEN; CDR2 reads SYDVKM. Unmatched junction bases numbered 11, after V lost 6 bases and J lost 3 bases. The CDR3 nucleotides are TGTGCCAGCAGCCAGCCGGGACAGGGAAAGAAAGAGACCCAGTACTTC. It encodes CASSQPGQGKKETQYF.

The V gene is TRBV6-5, the J gene TRBJ2-7; possible D gene TRBD1, 5 bases. Trimming took off 0 bases at V and 4 bases at J, with 7 bases between the two ends. Germline values: CDR1 MNHEY, CDR2 SVGAGI. The CDR3 contains 13 residues. In nucleotides, the CDR3 is TGTGCCAGCAGTTACTCGGACAAGTACGAGCAGTACTTC. Translation gives CASSYSDKYEQYF.

The genes are TRBV19 and TRBJ2-7; possibly TRBD2 for D (5 bases). CDR3 size: 15 residues. The germline V gene has CDR1 LNHDA and CDR2 SQIVND (reference sequence). Trimming removed 2 bases at V and 6 bases at J, with 17 bases between. The CDR3 loop reads CASSILGSFGGEQYF. The DNA of the CDR3 is TGTGCCAGTAGTATATTGGGATCCTTTGGAGGCGAGCAGTACTTC.

The rearrangement joins TRBV5-1 to TRBJ2-7, with D perhaps TRBD2 (5 bases). CDR3 length: 14 residues. V shed 2 bases and J shed 5 bases, with 14 bases lying between them. Per germline, CDR1 SGHRS and CDR2 YFSETQ. CDR3 in DNA: TGCGCCAGCAGCTTAGAGGGCAGTCGCGACGAGCAGTACTTC. It codes for CASSLEGSRDEQYF.

The genes are TRBV5-1 and TRBJ2-1; 10 positions match TRBD2. The CDR3 is made up of 16 amino acids. J lost 6 bases, V lost 4 bases, and 10 bases had no gene match. CDR1 is SGHRS and CDR2 is YFSETQ in the germline V gene. CDR3 in DNA: TGCGCCAGCAGCCCCCTTTCTAGCGGGAGACCCAATGAGCAGTTCTTC. As protein: CASSPLSSGRPNEQFF.

V gene TRBV4-1 combines with J gene TRBJ2-7, with D perhaps matching TRBD1 (5 bases). Germline values: CDR1 MGHRA, CDR2 YSYEKL. This CDR3 comprises 15 residues. Trimming removed 0 bases from V and 1 base from J, with 10 bases in between. CDR3 protein: CASSQEDKGSYEQYF. The CDR3 DNA sequence: TGCGCCAGCAGCCAAGAGGACAAGGGGTCCTACGAGCAGTACTTC.

The chain joins TRBV15 to TRBJ2-7; 12 bases fit TRBD2. The CDR3 totals 15 residues. Trimming at V came to 5 bases and at J to 10 bases, leaving 12 bases not matched to a gene. Germline CDR1 is LNHNV and CDR2 is YYDKDF (reference sequence). The CDR3 DNA reads as TGTGCCACCAGCGGGAGAGACGGACTAGCGGGGAGCCAGTACTTC. This translates into CATSGRDGLAGSQYF. The variable domain in full, with the rest retrieved from reference TRBV15 and TRBJ2-7, is DAMVIQNPRYQVTQFGKPVTLSCSQTLNHNVMYWYQQKSSQAPKLLFHYYDKDFNNEADTPDNFQSRRPNTSFCFLDIRSPGLGDTAMYLCATSGRDGLAGSQYFGPGTRLTVT.

The chain employs TRBV10-1 and TRBJ2-1; D remains unclear. The CDR3 runs 13 residues. Germline V CDR1 and CDR2: WNHNN, SYGVQD (reference sequence). Trimming left V 0 bases short and J 8 bases short, with 8 bases between. DNA for the CDR3: TGCGCCAGCAGTGAGTCGGAGATCCATGAGCAGTTCTTC. The encoded protein is CASSESEIHEQFF.